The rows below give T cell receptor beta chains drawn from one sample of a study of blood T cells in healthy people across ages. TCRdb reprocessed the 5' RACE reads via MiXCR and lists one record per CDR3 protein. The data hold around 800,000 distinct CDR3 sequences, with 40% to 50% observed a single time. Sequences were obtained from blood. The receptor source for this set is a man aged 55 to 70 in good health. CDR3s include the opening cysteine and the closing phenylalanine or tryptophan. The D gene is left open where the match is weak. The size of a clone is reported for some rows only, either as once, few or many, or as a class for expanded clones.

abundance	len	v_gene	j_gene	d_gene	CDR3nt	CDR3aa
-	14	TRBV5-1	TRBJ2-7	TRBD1	TGCGCCAGCAGCTTGGGGGGACAGGCGAGTGAGCAGTACTTC	CASSLGGQASEQYF
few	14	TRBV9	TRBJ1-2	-	TGTGCCAGCAGCGTAGCTTTGGGGGCTGAGGGCTACACCTTC	CASSVALGAEGYTF
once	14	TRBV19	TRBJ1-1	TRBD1	TGTGCCAGTAGACTAAAGACAGGGCCCACTGAAGCTTTCTTT	CASRLKTGPTEAFF
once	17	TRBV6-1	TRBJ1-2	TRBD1	TGTGCCAGCAGCCCCCAGGGGGTAGGGCACATGTACTATGGCTACACCTTC	CASSPQGVGHMYYGYTF
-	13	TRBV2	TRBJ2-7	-	TGTGCCAGCAGTGATAACTCGGGATACGAGCAGTACTTC	CASSDNSGYEQYF
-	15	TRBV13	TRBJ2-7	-	TGTGCCAGCAGCTTAGGGTTCAGGGGCCCCTACGAGCAGTACTTC	CASSLGFRGPYEQYF
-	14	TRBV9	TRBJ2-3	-	TGTGCCAGCAAGTCCGGACCAGACACAGATACGCAGTATTTT	CASKSGPDTDTQYF
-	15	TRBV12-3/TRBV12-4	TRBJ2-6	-	TGTGCCAGCAGTTTCATACGTGCCGGGGCCAACGTCCTGACTTTC	CASSFIRAGANVLTF
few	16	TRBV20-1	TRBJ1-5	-	TGCAGTGCTAGAGATCAATGGGGGTCAGCCAATCAGCCCCAGCATTTT	CSARDQWGSANQPQHF
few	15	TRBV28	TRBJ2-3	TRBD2	TGTGCCAGCAGTTCCCAGACTAGCGGGGTAGATACGCAGTATTTT	CASSSQTSGVDTQYF
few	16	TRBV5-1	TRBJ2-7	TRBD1	TGCGCCAGCAGCGCTGGACAGGGTACTGTACCCTACGAGCAGTACTTC	CASSAGQGTVPYEQYF
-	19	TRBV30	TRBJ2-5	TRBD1	TGTGCCTGGAGTCCAACCGGAGGACAGGGGTCGTTTGGGCAAGAGACCCAGTACTTC	CAWSPTGGQGSFGQETQYF
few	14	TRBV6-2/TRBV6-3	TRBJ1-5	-	TGTGCCAGCCGCGAGAGGCCCTCTGGCCAGCCCCAGCATTTT	CASRERPSGQPQHF